This record looks at one T cell receptor beta chain sequence and its context. The antigen remains undetermined. The source of the sample is a study of CD4 T cells in relation to SARS-CoV-2 and coronaviruses. In the study overall: ViraFEST: approximately eleven-day antigen culture of PBMCs, then TCR beta CDR3 sequencing. Study observations and caveats: Around two thirds of donors had memory CD4+ clonotypes crossrecognizing SARS-CoV-2 and common cold coronavirus spike.

The CDR3 spans 16 residues. Germline CDR1 GTSNPN, CDR2 SVGIG (reference sequence). Trimming pared 3 bases from V and 7 bases from J, leaving 19 bases between. Unexposed donor CD4+ T cells date from about 2011-2018, before the COVID-19 pandemic. The cells were cultured for under twelve days before CD4+ T cells were isolated. The method was immunoSEQ multiplex PCR; TCRdb's version includes in-frame clones alone and lacks a portion of them. This sample carries more than 25,000 clones, over 75% of them seen once, and the ten largest clones take roughly 15%. The V gene is TRBV30, the J gene TRBJ1-6, with D tentatively TRBD1 (6 bases). The TCR comes from a human donor in good health. Input material: CD4+ T cells from PBMCs, cultured in vitro. The CDR3 DNA follows: TGTGCCTGGAGCGAGGGACACCTATTCCGAAATTCACCCCTCCACTTT. This gives the protein CAWSEGHLFRNSPLHF.